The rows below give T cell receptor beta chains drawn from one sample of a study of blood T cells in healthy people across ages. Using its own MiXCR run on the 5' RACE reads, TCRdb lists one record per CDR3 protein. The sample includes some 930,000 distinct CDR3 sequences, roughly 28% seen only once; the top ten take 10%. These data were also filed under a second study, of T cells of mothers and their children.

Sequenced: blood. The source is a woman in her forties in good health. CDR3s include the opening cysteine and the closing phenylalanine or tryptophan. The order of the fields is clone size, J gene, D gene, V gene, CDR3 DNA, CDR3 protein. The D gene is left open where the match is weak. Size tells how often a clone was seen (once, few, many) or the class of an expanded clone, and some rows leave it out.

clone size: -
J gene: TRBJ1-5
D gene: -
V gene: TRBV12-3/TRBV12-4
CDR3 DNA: TGTGCCAGCAGTGCCCACCTAGGGGTAGGCAATCAGCCCCAGCATTTT
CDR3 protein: CASSAHLGVGNQPQHF

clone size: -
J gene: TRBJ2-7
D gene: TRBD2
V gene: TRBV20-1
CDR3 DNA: TGCAGTGCTAGAGTAGCGGGGGTCTCCTGCGAGCAGTACTTC
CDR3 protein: CSARVAGVSCEQYF

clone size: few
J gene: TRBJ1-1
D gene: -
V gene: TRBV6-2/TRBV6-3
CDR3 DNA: TGTGCCAGCATACCCCATCTAAACACTGAAGCTTTCTTT
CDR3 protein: CASIPHLNTEAFF

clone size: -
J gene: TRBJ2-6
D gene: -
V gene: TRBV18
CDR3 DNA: TGTGCCAGCTCACCCACAGGGCCTGGGGCCAACGTCCTGACTTTC
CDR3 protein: CASSPTGPGANVLTF

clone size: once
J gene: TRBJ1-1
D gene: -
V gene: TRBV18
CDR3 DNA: TGTGCCAGCTCACCGAACCTAGGGGAACAAGCTTTCTTT
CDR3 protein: CASSPNLGEQAFF

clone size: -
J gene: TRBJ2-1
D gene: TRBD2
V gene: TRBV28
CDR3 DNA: TGTGCCAGCAGTCCCGGGGGGGGACATGAGCAGTTCTTC
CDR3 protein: CASSPGGGHEQFF

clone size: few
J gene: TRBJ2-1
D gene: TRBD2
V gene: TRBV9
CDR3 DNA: TGTGCCAGCAGCGTAGCCCTACTAGCGGGGGGGCCTAATGAGCAGTTCTTC
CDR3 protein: CASSVALLAGGPNEQFF

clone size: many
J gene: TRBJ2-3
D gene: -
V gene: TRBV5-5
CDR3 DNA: TGTGCCAGCACGACAGGCTACACAGATACGCAGTATTTT
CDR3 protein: CASTTGYTDTQYF

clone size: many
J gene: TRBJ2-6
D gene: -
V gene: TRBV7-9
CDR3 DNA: TGTGCCAGCAGCTCAGGGAATTCTGGGGCCAACGTCCTGACTTTC
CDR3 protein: CASSSGNSGANVLTF

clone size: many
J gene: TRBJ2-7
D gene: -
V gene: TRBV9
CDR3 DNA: TGTGCCAGCAGCGTACAGGCAGGCCCCTACGAGCAGTACTTC
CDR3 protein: CASSVQAGPYEQYF

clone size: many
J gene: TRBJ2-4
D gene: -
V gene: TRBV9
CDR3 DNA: TGTGCCAGCAGCGTAGATAAGGGGTTAGCCAAAAACATTCAGTACTTC
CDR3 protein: CASSVDKGLAKNIQYF

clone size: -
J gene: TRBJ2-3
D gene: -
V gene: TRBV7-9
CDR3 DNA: TGTGCCAGCAGCTTAGCGGGAGAGGACACAGATACGCAGTATTTT
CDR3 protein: CASSLAGEDTDTQYF

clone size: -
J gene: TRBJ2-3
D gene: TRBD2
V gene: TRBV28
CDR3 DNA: TGTGCCAGCAGTTTCCTGGGAGGGGAGCCCACAGATACGCAGTATTTT
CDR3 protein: CASSFLGGEPTDTQYF

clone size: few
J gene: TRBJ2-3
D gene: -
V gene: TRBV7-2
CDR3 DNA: TGTGCCAGCAGCAAAATAGTTGCGGATACGCAGTATTTT
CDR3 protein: CASSKIVADTQYF

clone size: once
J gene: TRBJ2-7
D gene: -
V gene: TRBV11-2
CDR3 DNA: TGTGCCAGCAGCGTACAAACCGGGACATACCCCGCCGAGCAGTACTTC
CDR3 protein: CASSVQTGTYPAEQYF

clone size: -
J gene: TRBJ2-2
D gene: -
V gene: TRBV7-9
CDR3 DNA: TGTGTCAGCAGCTTAGCGACGGGTTGGACCGGGGAGCTGTTTTTT
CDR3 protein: CVSSLATGWTGELFF

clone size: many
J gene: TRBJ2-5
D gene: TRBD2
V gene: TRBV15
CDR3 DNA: TGTGCCACCGAGCGGGGGGGCCATCCAGAGACCCAGTACTTC
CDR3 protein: CATERGGHPETQYF

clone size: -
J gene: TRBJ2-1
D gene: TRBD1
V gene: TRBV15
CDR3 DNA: TGTGCCACCAGCAGAGCGACGACAGGGTTCTACAATGAGCAGTTCTTC
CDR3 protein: CATSRATTGFYNEQFF

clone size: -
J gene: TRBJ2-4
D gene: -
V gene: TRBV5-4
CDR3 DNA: -
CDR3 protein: CASRDLGAHGYTFGSGTKNIQYF

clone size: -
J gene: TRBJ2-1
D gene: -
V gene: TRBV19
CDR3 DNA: TGTGCCAGTAGACGTCAGGGTGGTTACAATGAGCAGTTCTTC
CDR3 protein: CASRRQGGYNEQFF

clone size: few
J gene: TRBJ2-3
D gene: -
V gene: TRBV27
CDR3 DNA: TGTGCCAGCAGTTTAGATAGCGTCGGAGATACGCAGTATTTT
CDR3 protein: CASSLDSVGDTQYF

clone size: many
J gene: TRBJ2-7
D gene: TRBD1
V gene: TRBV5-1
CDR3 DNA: TGCGCCAGCAGCAAGTGGGACAGGGAGTACGAGCAGTACTTC
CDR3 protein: CASSKWDREYEQYF

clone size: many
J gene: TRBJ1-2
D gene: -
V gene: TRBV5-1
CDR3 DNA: TGCGCCAGCAGCTTGGCCCCAGATAACTATGGCTACACCTTC
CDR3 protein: CASSLAPDNYGYTF

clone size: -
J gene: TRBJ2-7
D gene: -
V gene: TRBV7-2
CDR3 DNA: TGTGCCAGCAGCGCTAGCTCCTACAATGAGCAGTACTTC
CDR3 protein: CASSASSYNEQYF

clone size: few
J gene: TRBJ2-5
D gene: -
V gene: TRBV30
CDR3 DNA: TGTGCCTGGAGTTACGGGGGACTGGGGGAGACCCAGTACTTC
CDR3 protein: CAWSYGGLGETQYF

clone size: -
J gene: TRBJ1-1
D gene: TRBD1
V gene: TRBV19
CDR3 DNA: TGTGCCAGTAAGGGGGAACAGGGGTGGGACACTGAAGCTTTCTTT
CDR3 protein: CASKGEQGWDTEAFF

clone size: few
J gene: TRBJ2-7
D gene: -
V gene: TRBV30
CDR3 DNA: TGTGCCTGGAGTTCCGGCGGACCCTACGAGCAGTACTTC
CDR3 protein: CAWSSGGPYEQYF

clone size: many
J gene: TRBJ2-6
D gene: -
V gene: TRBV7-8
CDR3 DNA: TGTGCCAGCAGCGCCGGTTGGGGGGCCAACGTCCTGACTTTC
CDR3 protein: CASSAGWGANVLTF